This T cell receptor (beta chain) was recorded in a study of CD8+CD57+ T cells in acquired aplastic anemia. The wider study: Sorted cells (CD4+ and CD8+) yielded DNA amounts that averaged about 3.4 ug.

Patients chosen for sequencing had CD8+CD57+ cells that had expanded, as shown by flow cytometry. Study-wide findings and caveats: Some 29 CD8+ CDR3 sequences were shared between patients and controls. Controls did not differ significantly from patients in CD8+ Simpson's diversity.

Germline V gene sequence: CDR1 SGHVS, CDR2 FNYEAQ. The CDR3 is made up of 14 amino acids. Trimming removed 6 bases at V and 2 bases at J, with 12 bases between. With regard to this clonotype: Its antigen remains unknown.

TCR beta VDJ and CDR3 profiles were obtained from a genomic DNA template. TCRdb independently ran MiXCR on the reads; one entry per CDR3 protein. The sample has a few hundred thousand distinct CDR3 sequences; 50% to 65% are singletons. Sequenced material: sorted CD4+, CD8+, or CD8+CD57+ T cells (not recorded which) from PBMCs. The origin of this receptor is a human donor with aplastic anemia. V gene TRBV7-6 combines with J gene TRBJ2-3; D is perhaps TRBD1 (5 bases). CDR3 sequence reads: CASRQRTHTDTQYF. The DNA of the CDR3 is TGTGCCAGCAGACAAAGGACACACACAGATACGCAGTATTTT. Drawing the rest from reference TRBV7-6 and TRBJ2-3, the complete variable domain is GAGVSQSPRYKVTKRGQDVALRCDPISGHVSLYWYRQALGQGPEFLTYFNYEAQQDKSGLPNDRFSAERPEGSISTLTIQRTEQRDSAMYRCASRQRTHTDTQYFGPGTRLTVL.